This TCR beta chain appears in the sequencing data of a study of tumor-infiltrating lymphocytes in localized non-small cell lung cancer. Study overall: Some samples were collected after neoadjuvant chemotherapy; smokers, never-smokers and several histologies were included.

The V gene end was trimmed by 1 base and the J gene end by 2 bases; junction bases not matched to a gene: 4. CDR3 length: 15 residues. Germline loops: CDR1 LNHNV, CDR2 YYDKDF (reference sequence). Study-level points and caveats: No T-cell fraction difference was seen between IM1 and IM2 tumors. No link was found between tumor T-cell fraction and recurrence-free survival. TCRbeta sequencing showed higher T cell infiltration in tumors than uninvolved lung.

On this clone: Its antigen is not identified.

Assay used: immunoSEQ multiplex PCR; TCRdb lists only in-frame clones, some missing. The table includes tens of thousands of clones, just under 75% detected once. This sequence was found in a human donor with non-small cell lung cancer. Sequencing was done on a sample of lung tumor tissue. The chain employs TRBV15 and TRBJ2-5; 7 bases map to TRBD1. The CDR3 sequence is CATSRGQGDQETQYF. The CDR3 nucleotides are TGTGCCACCAGCAGAGGGCAGGGGGATCAAGAGACCCAGTACTTC.